This T cell receptor (beta chain) was profiled in a study of shared T cell receptors in the human thymus. Method: immunoSEQ multiplex PCR; TCRdb's copy keeps in-frame clones and lacks some. Of 500,000 to 850,000 clones detected, around 87% appear once; the ten largest clones hold roughly 0.0089%. V was cut by 0 bases and J by 8 bases, with 9 bases left in between. Germline lookup yields CDR1 SGDLS and CDR2 YYNGEE. The CDR3 has 13 residues. This same sample was also part of a study on human thymus T cells. As reported in that work: The donor group consisted of healthy Finnish infants who were having corrective surgery for congenital heart defects. Thymus specimens were resections from corrective heart surgery. Apparent bias marked the V and J gene usage of thymic and blood repertoires. Thymic repertoires overlap heavily among unrelated individuals, related research has reported.

Sample: thymocytes. This receptor was identified in a boy in the first two years of life with a congenital heart defect. This chain connects TRBV9 to TRBJ2-4; D remains ambiguous. CDR3 loop: CASSVDSRHIQYF. Here the CDR3 DNA reads TGTGCCAGCAGCGTAGACAGTCGGCACATTCAGTACTTC.